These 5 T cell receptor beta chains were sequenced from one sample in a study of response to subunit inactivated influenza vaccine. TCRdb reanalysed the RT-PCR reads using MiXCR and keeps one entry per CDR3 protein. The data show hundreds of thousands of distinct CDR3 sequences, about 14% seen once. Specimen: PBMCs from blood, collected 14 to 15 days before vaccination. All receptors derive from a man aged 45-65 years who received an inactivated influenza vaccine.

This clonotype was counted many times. CDR3 in DNA: TGTGCCAGCAGCTTAGAGCCCCTTGGCACTGAAGCTTTCTTT. This sequence encodes CASSLEPLGTEAFF. This chain uses TRBV11-2 with TRBJ1-1; D unresolved. Germline loops: CDR1 SGHAT, CDR2 FQNNGV. The V gene lost 0 bases and the J gene lost 4 bases, with 9 bases spanning the gap. This CDR3 region has 14 residues.

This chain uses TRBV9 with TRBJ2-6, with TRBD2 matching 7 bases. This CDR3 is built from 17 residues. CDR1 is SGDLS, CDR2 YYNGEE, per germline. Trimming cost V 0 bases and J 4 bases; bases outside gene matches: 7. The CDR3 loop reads CASSVEVGGVGANVLTF. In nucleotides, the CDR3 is TGTGCCAGCAGCGTAGAGGTGGGGGGGGTCGGGGCCAACGTCCTGACTTTC.

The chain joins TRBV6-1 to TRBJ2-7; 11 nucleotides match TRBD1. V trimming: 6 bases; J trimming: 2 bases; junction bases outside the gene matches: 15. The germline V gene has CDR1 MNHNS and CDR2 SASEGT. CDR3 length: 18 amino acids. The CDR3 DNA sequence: TGTGCCAGCAGCGGGTACGGGTATTCGGGACAGGGGGCCTACGAGCAGTACTTC. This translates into CASSGYGYSGQGAYEQYF.

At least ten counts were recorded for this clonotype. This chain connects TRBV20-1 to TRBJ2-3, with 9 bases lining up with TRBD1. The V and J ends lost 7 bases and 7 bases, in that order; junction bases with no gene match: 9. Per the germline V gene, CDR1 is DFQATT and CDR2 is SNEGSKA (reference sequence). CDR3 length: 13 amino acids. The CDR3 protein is CSEPGTGTNTQYF. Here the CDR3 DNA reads TGCAGTGAACCCGGGACAGGGACGAATACGCAGTATTTT.

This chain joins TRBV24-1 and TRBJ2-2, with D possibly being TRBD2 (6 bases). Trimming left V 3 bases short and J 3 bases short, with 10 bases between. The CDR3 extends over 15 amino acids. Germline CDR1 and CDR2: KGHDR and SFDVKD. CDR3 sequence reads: CATSDGGRHTGELFF. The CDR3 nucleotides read TGTGCCACCAGTGATGGGGGGAGGCACACCGGGGAGCTGTTTTTT.